One T cell receptor beta chain is described in this entry. The antigen is unknown. Germline lookup yields CDR1 LNHDA and CDR2 SQIVND (reference sequence). This CDR3 has 16 amino acids. The J segment lost 4 bases and the V segment lost 8 bases, leaving 7 bases of the junction unmatched. This sample is part of a study of shared clonotypes between healthy human individuals. Across the whole study: The plates for each donor numbered three CD4 naive, three CD4 memory, two CD8 naive and one CD8 memory. Study-level findings and limits: Naive subsets tended to show greater estimated richness than memory subsets. What rarefaction showed was incomplete sorted-subset sequencing despite large depth. Since donors were few, the genetic and exposure-history diversity represented was limited.

The table came from immunoSEQ multiplex PCR; TCRdb's copy has only in-frame clones and leaves some out. The table shows around 700,000 clones, with 55% to 75% occurring only once. The chain uses TRBV19 and TRBJ2-6; 11 positions agree with TRBD1. Input material: memory CD4+ T cells sorted from blood. Subset denoted: CD45RA-negative fraction. The sequence came from a woman aged 25-40 years in good health. CDR3 amino acids: CASGTGGTNGANVLTF. CDR3 bases: TGTGCCAGTGGGACAGGGGGGACGAACGGGGCCAACGTCCTGACTTTC.